This entry lists 23 T cell receptor beta chains sequenced from one sample in a study of identifying expanded T cells in peripheral blood. Profiling relied on immunoSEQ multiplex PCR, and the TCRdb table lists in-frame clones only, not all of them. There are roughly 84,000 clones in the sample; 85% to 90% occur only once, and approximately 7% lies in the top ten. The source material was blood. These receptor sequences come from a person aged 18 to 69 in good health.

J is TRBJ1-1 and V is TRBV6-5; the D gene is possibly TRBD1 (5 bases). The germline gives CDR1 MNHEY, CDR2 SVGAGI. With 6 bases removed from V and 8 bases from J, the gap between germline ends came to 16 bases. The CDR3 consists of 13 residues. The CDR3 DNA sequence: TGTGCCAGCAGGGGCGGGACCGCGGGCGAAGCTTTCTTT. Protein sequence: CASRGGTAGEAFF.

The chain joins TRBV4-1 to TRBJ1-4; no clear D. This CDR3 spans 14 amino acids. The ends were cut back, 0 bases at V and 4 bases at J, with 6 bases in the middle. Germline CDR1 is MGHRA and CDR2 is YSYEKL. In DNA, the CDR3 is TGCGCCAGCAGCCAAGATCCCGGTAATGAAAAACTGTTTTTT. It encodes CASSQDPGNEKLFF.

V is TRBV5-4 and J is TRBJ2-7; TRBD2 might be the D (6 bases). The CDR3 is 16 amino acids. V was shortened by 4 bases and J by 0 bases, with 17 bases between the two germline ends. Per the germline V gene, CDR1 is SGHNT and CDR2 is YYREEE (reference sequence). The CDR3: CASSPGGGSRSYEQYF. The CDR3 bases are TGTGCCAGCAGCCCCGGTGGGGGGAGTCGCTCCTACGAGCAGTACTTC.

The chain is built from TRBV9 and TRBJ2-7; 13 bases map to TRBD2. The germline gives CDR1 SGDLS, CDR2 YYNGEE. The J segment lost 0 bases and the V segment lost 2 bases, leaving 8 bases of the junction unmatched. The CDR3 runs to 18 residues. CDR3 amino acids: CASSVGLAGPINSYEQYF. The DNA of the CDR3 is TGTGCCAGCAGCGTGGGACTAGCGGGACCTATCAACTCCTACGAGCAGTACTTC.

The chain carries TRBV19 and TRBJ2-7, with 9 bases lining up with TRBD2. V lost 1 base, J lost 2 bases, and 6 bases stayed unmatched. Germline loops: CDR1 LNHDA, CDR2 SQIVND (reference sequence). The CDR3 is 16 residues long. CDR3 DNA sequence: TGTGCCAGTAGTATAGCGTTAATAGCGGGGGCCTACGAGCAGTACTTC. Translating gives CASSIALIAGAYEQYF.

The chain joins TRBV6-1 to TRBJ1-2, with TRBD1 matching over 9 bases. The germline CDR1 and CDR2 sequences are MNHNS and SASEGT. After removal of 6 bases from V and 8 bases from J, the junction contained 10 bases not matched to a gene. This CDR3 is 14 amino acids long. This CDR3 is CASRERDRAGGYTF. The CDR3 DNA follows: TGTGCCAGCAGGGAGCGGGACAGGGCGGGGGGCTACACCTTC.

The chain links TRBV30 to TRBJ2-5; possible D gene TRBD1, 6 bases. The CDR3 extends over 12 amino acids. V lost 5 bases and J 7 bases, leaving 14 bases between the germline ends. Germline CDR1 and CDR2: GTSNPN and SVGIG (reference sequence). The chain's CDR3 is CAWGTRDGTQYF. The CDR3, as DNA: TGTGCCTGGGGGACACGAGACGGGACCCAGTACTTC.

This clone was counted a few times. The chain couples TRBV30 to TRBJ1-1; D call uncertain. Germline V gene sequence: CDR1 GTSNPN, CDR2 SVGIG (reference sequence). V was trimmed by 6 bases and J by 7 bases, leaving 3 bases between them. There are 8 residues in the CDR3. The CDR3 spells CACREAFF. As DNA, the CDR3 is TGTGCCTGCCGTGAAGCTTTCTTT.

The chain combines TRBV2 with TRBJ2-1, with TRBD2 matching 10 bases. The junction had 6 bases not matched to a gene; V was cut back by 7 bases and J by 3 bases. CDR3 length: 15 residues. Germline-derived CDR1 and CDR2 are SNHLY and FYNNEI. This CDR3 reads CASKIAGGVYNEQFF. The CDR3 nucleotides read TGTGCCAGCAAGATAGCGGGAGGCGTCTACAATGAGCAGTTCTTC.

The chain's CDR3 is CASSQEAGGGRNIQYF. The CDR3 nucleotides are TGCGCCAGCAGCCAAGAGGCAGGGGGAGGGAGAAACATTCAGTACTTC. The chain carries TRBV4-1 and TRBJ2-4; D might be TRBD1 or TRBD2, each matching 7 bases. The germline V and J ends were trimmed by 0 bases and 6 bases, with 15 bases remaining between them. This CDR3 region has 16 residues. Looked up from germline, CDR1 is MGHRA and CDR2 is YSYEKL.

The chain joins TRBV6-5 to TRBJ2-7, with 9 nucleotides matching TRBD2. Germline V gene sequence: CDR1 MNHEY, CDR2 SVGAGI. The CDR3 totals 13 residues. V was clipped by 6 bases and J by 3 bases; unmatched bases: 3. CDR3 in DNA: TGTGCCAGCAGGAGGACTAGCGACTACGAGCAGTACTTC. Residues: CASRRTSDYEQYF.

The rearrangement uses TRBV15 and TRBJ2-1; TRBD2 agrees at 11 bases. This CDR3 spans 15 amino acids. The germline CDR1 and CDR2 sequences are LNHNV and YYDKDF (reference sequence). V was clipped by 4 bases and J by 6 bases; unmatched bases: 5. CDR3 nucleotide sequence: TGTGCCACCAGCACTATAGCGGGAGGGTTCAATGAGCAGTTCTTC. Protein product: CATSTIAGGFNEQFF.

The J gene is TRBJ1-6, the V gene TRBV18, with 8 bases lining up with TRBD1. V shed 4 bases and J 6 bases; nucleotides not matched to a gene: 5. CDR1 and CDR2 (germline): KGHSH, LQKENI. The CDR3 sequence is 15 residues long. CDR3 amino acids: CASSRKGQGNSPLHF. The CDR3, as DNA: TGTGCCAGCTCACGAAAAGGACAGGGTAATTCACCCCTCCACTTT.

This chain links TRBV9 with TRBJ2-2, with unresolved D. Looked up from germline, CDR1 is SGDLS and CDR2 is YYNGEE. The V gene lost 0 bases and the J gene lost 6 bases, with 6 bases spanning the gap. The length of the CDR3 is 13 residues. The CDR3 protein is CASSVDFSGELFF. CDR3 in DNA: TGTGCCAGCAGCGTAGACTTTTCCGGGGAGCTGTTTTTT.

The chain joins TRBV7-9 to TRBJ1-2, with a possible D match to TRBD1 (5 bases). Germline lookup yields CDR1 SEHNR and CDR2 FQNEAQ (reference sequence). Trimming stripped 5 bases from V and 2 bases from J, with 15 bases between. This CDR3 has 15 residues. Here the CDR3 DNA reads TGTGCCAGCAGCCCTCGGGTGGGGCAAAACTATGGCTACACCTTC. This gives the protein CASSPRVGQNYGYTF.

The chain carries TRBV7-2 and TRBJ2-7; maybe TRBD2 (6 bases). CDR1 is SGHTA and CDR2 is FQGNSA in the germline V gene. The CDR3 loop spans 15 amino acids. V was clipped by 5 bases and J by 7 bases, with 21 bases between them. Here the CDR3 DNA reads TGTGCCAGCAGCCCCCCGGGCGGGAAGTCGGGAGAGCAGTACTTC. This sequence encodes CASSPPGGKSGEQYF.

This chain connects TRBV6-5 to TRBJ1-2, with 8 bases identical to TRBD1. J lost 8 bases, V lost 6 bases, and 5 bases had no gene match. This CDR3 is built from 12 residues. From germline, CDR1 is MNHEY and CDR2 SVGAGI. As DNA, the CDR3 is TGTGCCAGCAGCCAGGGGGCGCGAGGCTACACCTTC. Encoded protein: CASSQGARGYTF.

V is TRBV19 and J is TRBJ2-4; 9 bases are a match to TRBD2. J gave up 9 bases and V 1 base, and 13 bases lay outside the gene matches. Germline CDR1 is LNHDA and CDR2 is SQIVND (reference sequence). This CDR3 has 17 amino acids. As DNA, the CDR3 is TGTGCCAGTAGTATAGGCCCAAGCGGGAGGCACCAAGGCATTCAGTACTTC. Residues: CASSIGPSGRHQGIQYF.

The rearrangement links TRBV2 to TRBJ2-2, with TRBD2 matching 12 bases. The trim removed 11 bases at V and 0 bases at J, leaving 4 bases unmatched. The CDR3 is 15 amino acids. Germline V gives CDR1 SNHLY, CDR2 FYNNEI. The CDR3 region is CARGLAGTNTGELFF. The CDR3, as DNA: TGTGCCCGAGGACTAGCGGGGACGAACACCGGGGAGCTGTTTTTT.

The V gene is TRBV5-1, the J gene TRBJ1-2; 11 nucleotides line up with TRBD1. Looked up from germline, CDR1 is SGHRS and CDR2 is YFSETQ. There are 17 residues in the CDR3. The V gene end was trimmed by 4 bases and the J gene end by 3 bases; junction bases not matched to a gene: 11. CDR3 region: CASSPGQGAEYYYGYTF. DNA of the CDR3: TGCGCCAGCAGCCCAGGACAGGGGGCAGAATATTACTATGGCTACACCTTC.

This chain uses TRBV7-2 with TRBJ2-2; the D is unclear. The CDR3 is 14 residues long. CDR1 SGHTA and CDR2 FQGNSA come from the germline V gene. Trimming left V 5 bases short and J 7 bases short, with 14 bases between. This chain's CDR3 is CASSPRRWGGELFF. The CDR3 coding sequence is TGTGCCAGCAGCCCACGCCGTTGGGGCGGGGAGCTGTTTTTT.

This chain connects TRBV19 to TRBJ2-2; 8 nucleotides align to TRBD1. The CDR3 has 14 residues. J lost 2 bases, V lost 6 bases, and 2 bases had no gene match. Germline V gives CDR1 LNHDA, CDR2 SQIVND (reference sequence). The CDR3 here is CASSGQGNTGELFF. In DNA form, the CDR3 reads TGTGCCAGTAGCGGACAGGGTAACACCGGGGAGCTGTTTTTT.

The chain carries TRBV5-4 and TRBJ2-1, with a weak D call TRBD2 (6 bases). V lost 3 bases, J lost 4 bases, and 17 bases lay in between. Germline V gives CDR1 SGHNT, CDR2 YYREEE (reference sequence). This CDR3 is built from 16 residues. The CDR3: CASSYPGYRGYNEQFF. The CDR3 nucleotides read TGTGCCAGCAGCTATCCAGGGTACCGGGGGTACAATGAGCAGTTCTTC.